What follows describes a single T cell receptor beta chain. This clone's antigen is unknown. The record has no base qualities; no much larger clone is one base away. The CDR3 goes from the cysteine to the phenylalanine over 14 residues. Only the CDR3 region is kept as DNA, spanning 42 bases read in frame from base 1. The germline V gene specifies MDHEN as CDR1 and SYDVKM as CDR2. V and J are truncated by 7 bases and 2 bases respectively, leaving an intervening sequence of 13 bases. The cohort was made up of 500 to 850 healthy bone marrow donors. Cohort members were all nominally healthy when sampled, although unrecorded immune exposures were likely present. The donor tested CMV seropositive and was one of the 289 seropositive cohort members. A peripheral blood sample was collected from each donor, and TCR beta sequencing was performed on peripheral blood mononuclear cells. The Qiagen DNeasy Blood Extraction Kit was used to extract genomic DNA from the blood cell samples.

This record belongs to a study of cytomegalovirus exposure and HLA in healthy donors (dated by TCRdb to 2016 to 2017). For the study in its entirety: An earlier analysis of some 600 of the donors reported about 280 Gb of sequence data and 117 million unique TCR beta sequences obtained from about 179 million T cells. About 280 gigabases of sequencing data and approximately 91 million unique TCR sequences made up an early release that covered several hundred HLA-typed donors. Among the approximately 420 genotyped donors, around 81% belonged to the genetic ancestry cluster associated with self-reported Caucasian donors. The study aimed to test whether cataloging public T cell receptors could reveal signatures of past pathogen exposure. The study profiled the T cell repertoires of about 640 subjects by immunosequencing and related them to cytomegalovirus serostatus. A separate validation cohort of about 110 different subjects was used in addition to the approximately 640-subject first cohort. To predict cytomegalovirus infection status, the study combined high-throughput TCR immunosequencing, statistical association of individual TCRs with disease status, and machine learning. A later analysis re-examined previously published TCR beta repertoires from more than 550 donors and added high-resolution HLA genotyping to investigate patterns of TCR occurrence. Rather than using new phenotypic data, the later analysis identified candidate immune exposures from TCR beta sequences and from how often those sequences occurred across donors. In an earlier analysis of over 550 of the donors, high-throughput TCR beta sequencing was used to judge whether each TCR beta V gene segment behaved as functional or pseudogenic. Donor age, sex, ethnicity and CMV serostatus were compiled together with the repertoire data. Genome-wide SNP genotypes for about 55% of the roughly 670 donors were used in a later genetic analysis, which treated that subset as a discovery cohort. All discovery cohort repertoires had been generated on a single sequencing platform. Class I and class II HLA loci were covered by the typing at four-digit resolution. The number of donors typed differed by locus, with roughly 629-640 for A, B, C, DRB1 and DQB1, about 500 for DQA1, approximately 570 for DPA1, and some 440 for DPB1. Several DR-DQ haplotypes were handled as single units for association and clustering, since linkage in the cohort was strong. Across 398 genotyped donors of the cohort, an average of approximately 200,000 unique TCR beta nucleotide sequences per donor were sequenced, and approximately 19% of those sequences were non-productive. Broad study findings and their caveats: This cohort had only TCR beta chains sequenced, and the lack of alpha or paired-chain data limited which features could be detected. For the cohort, immune exposure information was limited to CMV serostatus. While some public TCRs were present in many individuals, most TCR sequences turned up only very rarely across donors. Because counts were too low, about 17 rarely observed V segments, including chromosome 9 orphons, were excluded from the earlier analysis of 500 to 700 of the donors. A few of the identified cytomegalovirus-associated TCR beta chains were confirmed in vitro to be specific for cytomegalovirus antigens. Because HLA typing was unavailable for some donors at each locus, only the typed subset was used in association tests. In a later analysis, 15,000 to 20,000 TCR beta sequences were associated with specific HLA alleles at a false discovery rate of 0.05. In a later genetic analysis, fewer N-insertions in productive TCRs were reported among donors in an Asian-associated ancestry cluster than the approximately 670-donor mean. A further reported finding was that TCR beta sequences accurately predicted the HLA-A and HLA-B alleles for most subjects in the first cohort. A later analysis reported that several top co-occurrence clusters appeared linked to parvovirus B19, influenza, CMV and Epstein-Barr virus. The authors suggested that the approach could potentially be extended to other disease states and immunological phenotypes. A later analysis found that most CMV-associated TCR beta chains appeared HLA-restricted, with HLA associations seemingly driven largely by CMV exposure. Roughly uniform sequencing depth across donors was assumed in presence/absence analyses, although this assumption may not hold. Linkage disequilibrium might explain the correlated functional status among segregating V segments, but an unknown experimental factor could not be ruled out. A cluster of highly shared sequence variants was judged likely to represent a technical artifact of the sequencing pipeline. V-gene and J-gene trimming of TCR beta chains was associated with a missense DCLRE1C variant in a later genetic analysis, and the association was replicated in an independent cohort. Strong co-occurrence of HLA alleles, especially DR and DQ, made assigning TCR associations to individual alleles difficult. A total of some 180 TCR beta chains were listed by the study as associated with cytomegalovirus. A later analysis found that HLA-associated TCR beta chains were more clonally expanded and had lower generation probabilities than equally common non-associated chains. Some IMGT-functional V segments, including TRBV6-2 and TRBV6-3, could not be distinguished by the 87-base-pair reads and were therefore excluded. According to a later analysis, TCR association rates differed among HLA loci, with DRB1 alleles showing the most associated TCRs and HLA-C alleles showing the fewest. In both the original and validation cohorts, the classifier was reported to diagnose cytomegalovirus status with high specificity and sensitivity. An earlier analysis of approximately 530 of the donors showed that most TCR beta V segments appeared in productive rearrangements either about 90% or about 30% of the time, which broadly matched IMGT annotations.

Receptor libraries were prepared by the immunoSEQ multiplex PCR assay. For the multiplex PCR, a mixture combining 60 forward primers for TCR Vbeta segments and 13 reverse primers for TCR Jbeta segments was used. Amplification of the CDR3 region of rearranged TCR beta genes was performed with a multiplex PCR assay on genomic DNA. Amplified TCR beta libraries were sequenced as 87-base-pair reads on the Illumina HiSeq System. On the authors' methods: A later analysis tallied roughly 78 million unique TCR beta chains across the 666 repertoires, and some 10 million of those chains were shared by two or more donors. To remove PCR and sequencing errors, raw reads were error-corrected and collapsed into unique sequences using a nearest-neighbor algorithm that merged closely related sequences. CDR3 sequences were aligned to IMGT reference sequences to assign V, D and J gene segments. For a sequence to be retained, a match of at least six nucleotides to both a V gene segment and a J gene segment was required. Rearrangements were called productive when the CDR3 lacked stop codons and stayed in frame with V and J; all others were non-productive. Following IMGT convention, CDR3 was defined as the stretch from the second conserved V-encoded cysteine up to the conserved J-encoded phenylalanine. The earlier analysis of 587 of the donors excluded sequences that lacked an unambiguous match to a single V gene segment. In an earlier analysis of 450 to 700 of the donors, V segments were called functional above 56.7% productive rearrangements and were called segregating when the between-donor standard deviation exceeded 5%. To diagnose cytomegalovirus status from the catalog of TCR beta chain sequences, a statistical classification framework was built. V and J gene assignment, in a later analysis, came from comparing TCR nucleotide sequences with IMGT/GENE-DB human TR gene sequences. The TCRdist pipeline was used in a later analysis to assign CDR3 sequences and most-parsimonious VDJ recombination scenarios. In a later analysis, every TCR beta chain was defined by the combination of its CDR3 amino acid sequence and its V-gene family, and reads without a unique V-gene family were dropped. A later analysis removed roughly 590 highly shared, low-generation-probability nucleotide sequences to deal with suspected cross-contamination and a sequencing artifact. A later analysis calculated a clonal expansion index for each public chain from normalized within-repertoire ranks of inferred template counts. In a later analysis, generation probabilities were computed with a VDJ recombination model fitted to out-of-frame rearrangements, and the resulting probabilities were checked against IGoR. In a later analysis, hypergeometric tests were used to score TCR-TCR, TCR-HLA and TCR-CMV co-occurrence, with a repertoire-size bias correction applied to TCR pairs. To estimate false discovery rates, a later analysis permuted the HLA or CMV assignments 20 times. In a later analysis, co-occurring TCRs were grouped using DBSCAN, with TCRdist sequence similarity added in when clustering inside HLA-allele-positive subsets. Repertoires with fewer than 30,000 or more than 120,000 public chains, plus five repertoires with anomalous nucleotide sharing, were excluded from co-occurrence clustering. TCRdb carries this immuneACCESS record with in-frame sequences only. Its versions omit some clonotypes, under half of them owing to an unresolved V gene in the studies checked, with the rest unexplained. V and J calls and clone size are those listed in that table; D and trimming were worked out from the DNA. The sample includes more than 85,000 clones, with 60% to 80% observed a single time. The top ten constitute roughly 16% of the sample.

Material for sequencing was PBMCs. The source is a woman aged 45-60 years in good health and CMV-seropositive. The rearranged chain carries TRBV28 and TRBJ2-3; TRBD2 is a weak D gene call, 5 bases matching. Here the CDR3 is given as CASKAGIHTDTQYF. The DNA sequence follows: TGTGCCAGCAAGGCCGGGATCCACACAGATACGCAGTATTTT. Full variable domain (CDR3 extended with the reference TRBV28 and TRBJ2-3 proteins): DVKVTQSSRYLVKRTGEKVFLECVQDMDHENMFWYRQDPGLGLRLIYFSYDVKMKEKGDIPEGYSVSREKKERFSLILESASTNQTSMYLCASKAGIHTDTQYFGPGTRLTVL.